This T cell receptor beta chain is drawn from a study of beta chain features in type 1 diabetes (dated by TCRdb to 2016 to 2018). The study in broad terms: Mean age, gender distribution, total cell number and subset yield were not different between patients and healthy donors. A total of over 95,000,000 sorted cells were examined across all samples, and RNA yield correlated strongly with the number of cells per subset. The study compared the TCRB repertoires of sorted circulating CD4+ T cell subsets in recently diagnosed type 1 diabetes patients with those in matched healthy donors. Regulatory and stem cell-like memory subsets were obtained from only 8 patients and roughly 8 healthy donors, while naive and central memory subsets were obtained from all 30 or so donors.

Remarks on this clone: Its antigen has not been determined. Within one base of it there is no much larger clone, and no base qualities were kept.

Here is what the overall study found, with its caveats: Shorter templates might have been favored by PCR, but patient and control samples were amplified and corrected together, so both groups would have been affected equally by any skew. Because the HLA sub-analyses included only small numbers of individuals, any influence of HLA type on TCRB rearrangement was left unresolved. The naive, central memory and regulatory TCRB repertoires appeared to resemble one another more closely among patients than among healthy donors. At VDJ recombination sites, type 1 diabetes patients had fewer insertions and more deleted nucleotides, which implies abnormalities in thymic rearrangement. Because cDNA rather than genomic DNA was sequenced, highly expressing activated cells could have been over-represented, although no difference in activation and CD3 levels was found between groups. Type 1 diabetes patients showed a moderate but significant shortening of TCRB CDR3 length in all four CD4+ subsets.

The germline V gene yields SGHVS for CDR1 and FQNEAQ for CDR2. From the cysteine up to the phenylalanine, the CDR3 has a length of 15 residues. Only CDR3 DNA remains: 45 bases, in frame from the first base. Trimming takes 2 bases off V and 1 base off J; junction bases not matched to a gene: 2. The entire amount of isolated RNA was reverse transcribed using the High Capacity cDNA Reverse Transcription Kit, so the sequenced TCRB transcripts were expressed ones. Deep immunoSEQ sequencing was applied to naive, central memory and regulatory T cell samples, giving an average of roughly 3.3 million total reads per sample. Sorted cells were lysed in RLT buffer, and RNA was extracted using DNase-treated RNeasy Micro or Mini kits according to cell number. Each cell subset was processed separately to prevent cross-contamination, with patient and healthy donor samples processed together. The immunoSEQ multiplex PCR was used to amplify TCRB sequences from cDNA, generating 87-bp fragments that spanned the CDR3 region. Sequencing of the amplicons was done on the Illumina HiSeq platform. The source study handled its data this way. PCR bias was corrected computationally using synthetic template baselines, and reads within Hamming distance 2 were collapsed, with unmergeable singletons discarded. Reads were aligned against IMGT so that V, D and J genes, CDR3 length and insertions or deletions at six rearrangement sites could be assigned. Within each subset, clonotype counts were normalized to sorted cell number, after which true diversity and Gini coefficients were computed with the tcR R package. Repertoire sharing was quantified using the overlap coefficient calculated on TCRB nucleotide sequences. Out-of-frame TCRB sequences from naive cells were analyzed as a proxy for the pre-selection repertoire. TCRdb obtained this table from immuneACCESS and retained in-frame rearrangements with V and J assigned. These tables miss some clones; where compared with another copy, unresolved V genes account for less than half of the shortfall, and the remainder is unexplained. V and J calls and clone size are those listed in that table; D and trimming were worked out from the DNA. Within this sample are 300,000 to 450,000 clones, with around 19% of them counted one time only. The top ten hold about 0.044% of the sample.

Each donor gave one peripheral blood draw, averaging roughly 120 mL, which was collected into heparinised tubes. Using a panel that included CD45RO, CCR7, CD25, CD127, CD95 and CD27, naive, central memory, regulatory and stem cell-like memory CD4+ T cells were sorted on a BD FACSAria II. All sorted populations exceeded 95% purity. Right away, PBMCs were isolated by Lymphoprep density gradient centrifugation and were stained directly, with no culture step. So that batch effects would be minimized, each experiment stained and sorted samples in pairs, pairing one healthy donor with one patient. The material sequenced was naive CD4+ T cells from blood. The sample's cell subset or site label is to be understood as: true naive CD4+ T cells. The sequence was obtained from a woman under 30 in good health. The chain joins TRBV7-8 to TRBJ2-1; TRBD2 matches 7 bases in the middle. The DNA reads as follows: TGTGCCAGCAGCTTACGGCGGGAGTCCTACAATGAGCAGTTCTTC. This gives the protein CASSLRRESYNEQFF.